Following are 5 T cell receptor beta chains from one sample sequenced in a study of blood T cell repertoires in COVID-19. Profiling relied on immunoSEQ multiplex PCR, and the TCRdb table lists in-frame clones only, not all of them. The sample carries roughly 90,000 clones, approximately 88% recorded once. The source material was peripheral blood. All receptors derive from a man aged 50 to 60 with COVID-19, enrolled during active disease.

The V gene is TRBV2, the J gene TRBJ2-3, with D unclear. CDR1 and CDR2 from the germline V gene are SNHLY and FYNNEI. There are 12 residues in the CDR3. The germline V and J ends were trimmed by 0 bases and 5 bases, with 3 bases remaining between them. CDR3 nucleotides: TGTGCCAGCAGTGAAGCGAGAGATACGCAGTATTTT. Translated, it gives CASSEARDTQYF.

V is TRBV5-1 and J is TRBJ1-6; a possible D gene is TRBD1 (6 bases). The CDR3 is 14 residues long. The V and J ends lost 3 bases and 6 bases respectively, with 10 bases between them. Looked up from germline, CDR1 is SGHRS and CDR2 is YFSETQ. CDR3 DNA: TGCGCCAGCAGCTCAACAGGGTTTAATTCACCCCTCCACTTT. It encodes CASSSTGFNSPLHF.

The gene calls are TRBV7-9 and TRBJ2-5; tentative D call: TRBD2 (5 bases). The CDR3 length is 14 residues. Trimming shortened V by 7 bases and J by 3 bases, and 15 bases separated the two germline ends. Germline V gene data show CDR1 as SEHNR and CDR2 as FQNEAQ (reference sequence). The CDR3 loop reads CASTELWGEETQYF. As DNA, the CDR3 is TGTGCCAGCACCGAACTTTGGGGAGAAGAGACCCAGTACTTC.

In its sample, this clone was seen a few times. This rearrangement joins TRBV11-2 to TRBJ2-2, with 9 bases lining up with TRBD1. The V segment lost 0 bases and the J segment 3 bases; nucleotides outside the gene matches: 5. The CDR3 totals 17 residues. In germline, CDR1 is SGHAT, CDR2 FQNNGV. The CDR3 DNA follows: TGTGCCAGCAGCTTAGAGTGGGGACAGGGATACACCGGGGAGCTGTTTTTT. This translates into CASSLEWGQGYTGELFF.

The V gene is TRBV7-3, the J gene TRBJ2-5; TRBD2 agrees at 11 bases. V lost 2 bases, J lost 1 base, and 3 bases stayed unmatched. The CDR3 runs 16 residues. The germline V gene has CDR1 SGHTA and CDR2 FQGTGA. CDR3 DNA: TGTGCCAGCAGCTTACTAGCGGGGGGATCCCAAGAGACCCAGTACTTC. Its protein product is CASSLLAGGSQETQYF.